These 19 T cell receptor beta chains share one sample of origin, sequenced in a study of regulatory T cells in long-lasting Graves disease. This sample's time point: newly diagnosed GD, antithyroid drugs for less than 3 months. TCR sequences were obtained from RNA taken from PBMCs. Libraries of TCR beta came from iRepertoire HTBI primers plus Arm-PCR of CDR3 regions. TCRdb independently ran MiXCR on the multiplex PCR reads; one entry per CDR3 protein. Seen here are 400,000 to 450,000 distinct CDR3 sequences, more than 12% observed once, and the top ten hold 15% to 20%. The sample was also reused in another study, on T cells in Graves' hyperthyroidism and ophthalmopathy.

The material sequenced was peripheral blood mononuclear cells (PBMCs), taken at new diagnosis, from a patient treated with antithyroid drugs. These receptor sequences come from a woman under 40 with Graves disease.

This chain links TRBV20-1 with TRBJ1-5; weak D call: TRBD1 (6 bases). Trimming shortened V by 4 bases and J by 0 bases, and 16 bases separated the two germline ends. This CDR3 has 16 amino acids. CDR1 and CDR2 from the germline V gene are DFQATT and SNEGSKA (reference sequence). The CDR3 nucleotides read TGCAGTGCTAATCGGACAGTCCCTTATAGCAATCAGCCCCAGCATTTT. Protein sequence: CSANRTVPYSNQPQHF.

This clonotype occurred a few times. CDR3 in amino acids: CASKATSGSLYEQYF. CDR3 sequence (DNA): TGTGCCAGCAAGGCTACTAGCGGGAGTCTATACGAGCAGTACTTC. The chain carries TRBV4-2 and TRBJ2-7; 11 bases line up with TRBD2. Germline V gene sequence: CDR1 LGHNA, CDR2 YNFKEQ. After removal of 7 bases from V and 4 bases from J, the junction contained 9 bases not matched to a gene. The CDR3 runs to 15 residues.

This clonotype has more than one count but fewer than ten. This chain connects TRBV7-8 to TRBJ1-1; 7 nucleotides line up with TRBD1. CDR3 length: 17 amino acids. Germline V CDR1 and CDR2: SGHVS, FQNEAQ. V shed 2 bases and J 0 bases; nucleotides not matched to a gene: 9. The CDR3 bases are TGTGCCAGCAGCTTACCTCGGACAGGCGTCGTGAACACTGAAGCTTTCTTT. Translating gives CASSLPRTGVVNTEAFF.

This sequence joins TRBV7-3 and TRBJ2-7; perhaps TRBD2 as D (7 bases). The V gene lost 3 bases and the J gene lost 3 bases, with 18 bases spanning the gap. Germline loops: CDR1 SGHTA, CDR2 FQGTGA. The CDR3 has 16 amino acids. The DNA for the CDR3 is TGTGCCAGCAGCTTCGGACCTAGCGGAGGGGGCTACGAGCAGTACTTC. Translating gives CASSFGPSGGGYEQYF.

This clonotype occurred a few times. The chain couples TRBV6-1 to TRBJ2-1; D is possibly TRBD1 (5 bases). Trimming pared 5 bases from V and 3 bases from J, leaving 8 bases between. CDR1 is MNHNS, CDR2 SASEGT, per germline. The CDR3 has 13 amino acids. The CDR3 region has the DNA TGTGCCAGCAGTAAACAGGTCTACAATGAGCAGTTCTTC. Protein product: CASSKQVYNEQFF.

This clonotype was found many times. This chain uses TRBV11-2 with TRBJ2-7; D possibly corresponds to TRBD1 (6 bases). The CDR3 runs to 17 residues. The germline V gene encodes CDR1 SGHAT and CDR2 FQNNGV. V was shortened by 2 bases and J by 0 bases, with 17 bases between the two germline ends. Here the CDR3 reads CASSLHRERIYSYEQYF. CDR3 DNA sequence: TGTGCCAGCAGCTTACACAGGGAGAGGATTTACTCCTACGAGCAGTACTTC.

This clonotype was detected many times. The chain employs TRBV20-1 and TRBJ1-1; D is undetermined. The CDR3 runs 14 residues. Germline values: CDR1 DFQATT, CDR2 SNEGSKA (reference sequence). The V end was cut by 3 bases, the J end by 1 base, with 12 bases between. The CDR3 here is CSARPSLGNTEAFF. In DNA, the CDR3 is TGCAGTGCTAGGCCCAGTCTGGGGAACACTGAAGCTTTCTTT.

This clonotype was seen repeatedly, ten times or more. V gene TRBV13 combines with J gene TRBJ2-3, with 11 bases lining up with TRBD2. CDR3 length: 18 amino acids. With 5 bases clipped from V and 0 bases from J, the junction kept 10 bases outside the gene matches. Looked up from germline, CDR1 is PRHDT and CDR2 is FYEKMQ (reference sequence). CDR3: CASSPPGLADSSTDTQYF. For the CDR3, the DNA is TGTGCCAGCAGCCCCCCGGGACTAGCGGACTCTAGCACAGATACGCAGTATTTT.

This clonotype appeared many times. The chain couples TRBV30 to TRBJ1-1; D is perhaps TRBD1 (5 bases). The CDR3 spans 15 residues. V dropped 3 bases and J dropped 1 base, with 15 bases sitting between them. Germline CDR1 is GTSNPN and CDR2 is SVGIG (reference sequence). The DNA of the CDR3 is TGTGCCTGGAGGGCCAAAGGACAAGAGAACACTGAAGCTTTCTTT. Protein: CAWRAKGQENTEAFF.

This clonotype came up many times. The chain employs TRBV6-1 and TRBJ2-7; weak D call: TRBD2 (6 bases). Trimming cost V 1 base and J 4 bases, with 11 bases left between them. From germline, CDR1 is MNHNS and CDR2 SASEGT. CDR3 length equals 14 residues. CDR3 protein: CASSEGDGGYEQYF. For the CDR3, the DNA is TGTGCCAGCAGTGAAGGAGACGGGGGATACGAGCAGTACTTC.

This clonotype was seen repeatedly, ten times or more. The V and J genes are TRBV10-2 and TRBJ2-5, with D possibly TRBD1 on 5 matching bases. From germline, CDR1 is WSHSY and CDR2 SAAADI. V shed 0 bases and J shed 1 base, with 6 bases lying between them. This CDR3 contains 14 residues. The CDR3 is CASSESGVQETQYF. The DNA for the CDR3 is TGCGCCAGCAGTGAGTCAGGGGTCCAAGAGACCCAGTACTTC.

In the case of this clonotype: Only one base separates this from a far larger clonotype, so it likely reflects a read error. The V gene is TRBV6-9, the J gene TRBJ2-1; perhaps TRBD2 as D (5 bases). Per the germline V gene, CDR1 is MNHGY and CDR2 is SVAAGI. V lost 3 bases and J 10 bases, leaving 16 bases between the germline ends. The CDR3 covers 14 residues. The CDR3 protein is CASSYDGMSYEQFF. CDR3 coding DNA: TGTGCCAGCAGTTACGACGGGATGAGCTACGAGCAGTTCTTC.

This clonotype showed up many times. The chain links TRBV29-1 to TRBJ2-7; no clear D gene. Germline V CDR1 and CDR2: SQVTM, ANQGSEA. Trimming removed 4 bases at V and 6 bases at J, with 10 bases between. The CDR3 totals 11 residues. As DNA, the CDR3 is TGCAGCGTTGCTGAGGCCTCCGAGCAGTACTTC. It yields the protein CSVAEASEQYF.

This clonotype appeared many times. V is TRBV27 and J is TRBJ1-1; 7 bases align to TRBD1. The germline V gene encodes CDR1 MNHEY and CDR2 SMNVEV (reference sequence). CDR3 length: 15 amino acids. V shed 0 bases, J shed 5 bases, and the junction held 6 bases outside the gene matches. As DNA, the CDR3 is TGTGCCAGCAGTTTATCGACGACAGGGAGAACTGAAGCTTTCTTT. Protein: CASSLSTTGRTEAFF.

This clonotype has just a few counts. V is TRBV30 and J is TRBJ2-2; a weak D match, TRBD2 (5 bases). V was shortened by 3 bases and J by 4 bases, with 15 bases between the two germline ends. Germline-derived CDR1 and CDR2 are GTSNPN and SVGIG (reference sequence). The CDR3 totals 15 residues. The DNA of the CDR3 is TGTGCCTGGAGCCCTAGACCCCGGGGCACCGGGGAGCTGTTTTTT. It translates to CAWSPRPRGTGELFF.

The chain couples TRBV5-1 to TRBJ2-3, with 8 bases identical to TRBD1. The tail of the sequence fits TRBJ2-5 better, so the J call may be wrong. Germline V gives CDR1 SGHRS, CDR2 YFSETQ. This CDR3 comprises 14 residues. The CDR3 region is CASSFGQGGETQYF. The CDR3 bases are TGCGCCAGCAGCTTTGGACAGGGAGGAGAGACCCAGTACTTC.

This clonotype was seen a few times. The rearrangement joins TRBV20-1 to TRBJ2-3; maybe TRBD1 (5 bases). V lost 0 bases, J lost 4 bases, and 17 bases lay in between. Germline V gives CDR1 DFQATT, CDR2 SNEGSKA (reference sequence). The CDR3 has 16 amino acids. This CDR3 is CSARETERFSPDTQYF. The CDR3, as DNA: TGCAGTGCTAGAGAGACAGAACGCTTTTCTCCAGATACGCAGTATTTT.

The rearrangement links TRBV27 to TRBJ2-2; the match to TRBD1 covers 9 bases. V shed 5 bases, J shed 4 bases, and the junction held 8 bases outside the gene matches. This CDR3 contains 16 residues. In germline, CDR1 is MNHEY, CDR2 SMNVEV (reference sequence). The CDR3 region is CASSLYRGQGTGELFF. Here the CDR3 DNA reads TGTGCCAGCAGTCTCTACAGGGGGCAGGGCACCGGGGAGCTGTTTTTT.

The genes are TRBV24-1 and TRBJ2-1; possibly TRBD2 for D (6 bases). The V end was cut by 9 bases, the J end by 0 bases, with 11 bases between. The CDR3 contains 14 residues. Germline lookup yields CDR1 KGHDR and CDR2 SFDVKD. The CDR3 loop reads CATRNGGSYNEQFF. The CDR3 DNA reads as TGTGCCACCCGGAACGGGGGCTCCTACAATGAGCAGTTCTTC.